This T cell receptor beta chain was profiled in a study of cytomegalovirus exposure and HLA in healthy donors. Study observations and caveats: Analysis performed later showed TCR beta chains linked to HLA being more clonally expanded than equally common others.

A word on this clone: Its antigen remains unknown.

Both 60 Vbeta primers and 13 Jbeta primers went into the PCR. Using immunoSEQ multiplex PCR, the repertoire was profiled, and TCRdb retains in-frame clones only, with some absent. The sample carries 110,000 to 150,000 clones, approximately 70% recorded once. The CDR3 spans 13 residues. Germline values: CDR1 MRHNA, CDR2 SNTAGT. The V end lost 5 bases, the J end lost 4 bases, and 9 bases lay between the germline ends. Specimen: PBMCs. The sequence was collected from a woman aged 55-69 years in good health and CMV-seropositive. The chain couples TRBV6-4 to TRBJ2-1, with D unresolved. The CDR3, as DNA: TGTGCCAGCAGTTCAGCGATGTACAATGAGCAGTTCTTC. Amino acid sequence: CASSSAMYNEQFF.